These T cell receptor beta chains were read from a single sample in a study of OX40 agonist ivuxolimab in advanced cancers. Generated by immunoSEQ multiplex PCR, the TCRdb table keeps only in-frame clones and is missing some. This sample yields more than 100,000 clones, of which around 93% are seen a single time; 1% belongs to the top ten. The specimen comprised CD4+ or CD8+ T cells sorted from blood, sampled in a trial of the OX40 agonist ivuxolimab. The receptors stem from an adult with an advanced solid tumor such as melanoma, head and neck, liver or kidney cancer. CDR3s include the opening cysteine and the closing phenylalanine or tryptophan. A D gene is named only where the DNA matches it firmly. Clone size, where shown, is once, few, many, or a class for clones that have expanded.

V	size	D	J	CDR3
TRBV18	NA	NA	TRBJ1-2	CASSRGSASYGYTF
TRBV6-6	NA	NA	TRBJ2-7	CASTRPGKGYEQYF
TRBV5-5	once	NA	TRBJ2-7	CASSYPRGGPSYEQYF
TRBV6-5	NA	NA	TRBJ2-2	CASGEIGVGELFF
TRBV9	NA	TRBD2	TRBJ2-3	CASSVQGGGYGTDTQYF
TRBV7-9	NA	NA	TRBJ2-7	CASTKNSYEQYF
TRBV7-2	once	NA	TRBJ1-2	CASSLSGPIAGYGYTF
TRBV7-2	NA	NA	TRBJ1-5	CASSLGQVSDVEPQHF
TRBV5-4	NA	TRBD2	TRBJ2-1	CASSPGTSGRAGEQFF
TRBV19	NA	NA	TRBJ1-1	CASSPQGRVNTEAFF
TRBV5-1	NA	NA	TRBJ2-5	CASSLWGGETQYF
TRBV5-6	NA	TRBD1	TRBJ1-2	CASTPIGQVPLGYGYTF
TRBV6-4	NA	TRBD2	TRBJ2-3	CASSRTSGGTDTQYF
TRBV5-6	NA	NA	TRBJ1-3	CASSFKNSGNTIYF
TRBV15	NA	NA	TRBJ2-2	CATRDRNTGELFF
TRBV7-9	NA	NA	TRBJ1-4	CASSLVGRMNEKLFF
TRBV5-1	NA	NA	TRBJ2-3	CASSLAEASSGSDTQYF
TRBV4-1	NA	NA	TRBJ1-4	CASSQDSGTRVELFF
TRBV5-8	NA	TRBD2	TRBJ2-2	CASSPSGGAGSGELFF
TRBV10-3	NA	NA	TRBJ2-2	CAIKERQPNTGELFF
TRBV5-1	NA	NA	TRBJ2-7	CASSRGVESEQYF
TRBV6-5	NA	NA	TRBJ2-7	CASSYGKGTGQYF
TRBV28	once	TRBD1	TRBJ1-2	CASSLARGLYGYTF
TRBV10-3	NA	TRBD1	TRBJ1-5	CAISERVVQGDQPQHF
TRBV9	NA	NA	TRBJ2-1	CASSVEVDNEQFF
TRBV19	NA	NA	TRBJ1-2	CASSIAASPFYGYTF
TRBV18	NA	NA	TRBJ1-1	CASSLSLLDRDTEAFF
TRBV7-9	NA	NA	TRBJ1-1	CASSLGAGAGEAFF
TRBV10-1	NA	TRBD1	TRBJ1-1	CASSGQGARMAEAFF
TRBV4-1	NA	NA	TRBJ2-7	CASSGRQALSYEQYF
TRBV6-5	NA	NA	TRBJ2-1	CASSYLSGDNEQFF
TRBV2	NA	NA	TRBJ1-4	CASSGNRYRRTREKLFF
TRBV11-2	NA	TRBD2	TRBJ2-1	CASGSLRMAGGTYNEQFF
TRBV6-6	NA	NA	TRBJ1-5	CASSYARSNQPQHF
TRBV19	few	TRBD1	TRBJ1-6	CASGTEYNSPLHF
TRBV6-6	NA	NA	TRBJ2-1	CASSPRKWYNEQFF
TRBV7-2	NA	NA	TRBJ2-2	CASSQNEGTGELFF
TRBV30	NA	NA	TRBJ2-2	CAWTPMNTGELFF
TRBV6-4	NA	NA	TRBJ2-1	CASSLTSGDEQFF
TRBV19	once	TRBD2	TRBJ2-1	CASTHRLAGGEQFF
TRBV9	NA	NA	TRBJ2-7	CASSPPGLYSSYEQYF
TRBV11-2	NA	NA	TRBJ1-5	CASSLTRQGNQPQHF
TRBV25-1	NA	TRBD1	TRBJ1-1	CASRDREGFTEAFF
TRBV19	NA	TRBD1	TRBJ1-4	CASTQSGTAATNEKLFF
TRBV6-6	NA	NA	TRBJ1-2	CASSPTGAMTYGYTF
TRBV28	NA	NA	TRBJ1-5	CASTPPARPSQPQHF
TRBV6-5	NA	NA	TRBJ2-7	CASSYRQSYEQYF
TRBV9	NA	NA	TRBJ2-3	CASSVLAARADTQYF
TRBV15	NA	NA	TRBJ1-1	CATSSQYTEAFF
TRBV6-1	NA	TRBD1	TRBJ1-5	CASAGQGGGNQPQHF
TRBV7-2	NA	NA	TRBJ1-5	CASSLSSSNQPQHF
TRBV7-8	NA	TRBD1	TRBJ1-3	CASSYERAGTESGNTIYF